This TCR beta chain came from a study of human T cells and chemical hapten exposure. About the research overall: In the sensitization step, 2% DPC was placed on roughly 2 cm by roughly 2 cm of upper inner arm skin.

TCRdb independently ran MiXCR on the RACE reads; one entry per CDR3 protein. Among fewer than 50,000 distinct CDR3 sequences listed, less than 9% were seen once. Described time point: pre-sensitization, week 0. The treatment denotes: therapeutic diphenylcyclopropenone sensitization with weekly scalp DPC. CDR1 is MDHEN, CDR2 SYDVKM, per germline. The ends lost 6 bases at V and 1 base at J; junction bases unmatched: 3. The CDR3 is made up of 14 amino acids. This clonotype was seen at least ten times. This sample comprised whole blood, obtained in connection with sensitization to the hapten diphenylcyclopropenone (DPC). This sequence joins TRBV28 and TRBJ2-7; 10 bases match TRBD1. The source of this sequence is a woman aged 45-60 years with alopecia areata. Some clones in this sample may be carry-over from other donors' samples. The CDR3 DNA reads TGTGCCAGCAGGTGGACAGGGGGTTCCTACGAGCAGTACTTC. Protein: CASRWTGGSYEQYF.